The 27 T cell receptor beta chains given below trace back to one sample, sequenced in a study of shared T cell receptors in the human thymus. Data came from immunoSEQ multiplex PCR; TCRdb stores just in-frame clones and leaves some out. The table has some 760,000 clones, approximately 83% seen once. These data also formed part of another study, on human thymus T cells.

Sequenced input: thymocytes. Receptors originate from a girl younger than two with a congenital heart defect.

This clone occurred a few times. The V and J genes are TRBV6-6 and TRBJ2-3; the match to TRBD2 covers 10 bases. CDR3 length: 16 amino acids. V shed 6 bases and J 2 bases; nucleotides not matched to a gene: 8. From germline, CDR1 is MNHNY and CDR2 SVGAGI (reference sequence). In DNA, the CDR3 is TGTGCCAGCAGACCAGGACTAGCGGAATTCACAGATACGCAGTATTTT. The encoded protein is CASRPGLAEFTDTQYF.

The chain employs TRBV14 and TRBJ2-1; D is unresolved. This CDR3 region has 14 residues. V lost 0 bases to trimming and J lost 4 bases, with 7 bases between them. The germline V gene has CDR1 SGHDN and CDR2 FVKESK. The CDR3 coding sequence is TGTGCCAGCAGCCAAGAGAATAGTTACAATGAGCAGTTCTTC. The encoded protein is CASSQENSYNEQFF.

The chain is built from TRBV25-1 and TRBJ1-2; TRBD1 agrees at 8 bases. The germline CDR1 and CDR2 sequences are MGHDK and SYGVNS. This CDR3 has 16 amino acids. V lost 3 bases and J lost 3; bases outside the gene matches: 9. CDR3 loop: CASSDRGRGRDYGYTF. The DNA of the CDR3 is TGTGCCAGCAGTGATAGGGGCAGGGGGCGCGACTATGGCTACACCTTC.

This clone was seen just once. The chain couples TRBV21-1 to TRBJ2-7; the listed D gene, TRBD1, was not tested against the DNA. TRBV21-1 is marked as a pseudogene. The length of the CDR3 is 17 residues. CDR3 nucleotide sequence: TGTGCCAGCAGCCACCGACCTCTGGACAGGGTCAACTACGAGCAGTACTTC. Translation: CASSHRPLDRVNYEQYF.

The chain combines TRBV28 with TRBJ1-1; tentative D call: TRBD1 (5 bases). V was trimmed by 3 bases and J by 0 bases, leaving 14 bases between them. The CDR3 covers 16 residues. CDR1 and CDR2 (germline): MDHEN, SYDVKM. This CDR3 reads CASSLGQGSMNTEAFF. Here the CDR3 DNA reads TGTGCCAGCAGTTTGGGGCAGGGCTCCATGAACACTGAAGCTTTCTTT.

J is TRBJ1-2 and V is TRBV5-1, with 9 bases lining up with TRBD1. Germline CDR1 SGHRS, CDR2 YFSETQ. The trim removed 4 bases at V and 4 bases at J, leaving 8 bases unmatched. The CDR3 covers 15 residues. CDR3 sequence (DNA): TGCGCCAGCAGCCCGCGGGACAGGGCTTTCTATGGCTACACCTTC. It is translated as CASSPRDRAFYGYTF. The variable domain in full, with the rest retrieved from reference TRBV5-1 and TRBJ1-2, is KAGVTQTPRYLIKTRGQQVTLSCSPISGHRSVSWYQQTPGQGLQFLFEYFSETQRNKGNFPGRFSGRQFSNSRSEMNVSTLELGDSALYLCASSPRDRAFYGYTFGSGTRLTVV.

The sample holds one count of this clone. J is TRBJ1-1 and V is TRBV13; no definite D call. Germline-derived CDR1 and CDR2 are PRHDT and FYEKMQ (reference sequence). V was trimmed by 4 bases and J by 1 base, leaving 10 bases between them. CDR3 length equals 14 residues. The CDR3 DNA reads as TGTGCCAGCAGCTCGGGTTATCCGAACACTGAAGCTTTCTTT. Translating gives CASSSGYPNTEAFF.

The genes are TRBV15 and TRBJ1-2; the match to TRBD1 covers 11 bases. Trimming at V came to 3 bases and at J to 1 base, leaving 13 bases not matched to a gene. The CDR3 length is 19 residues. The germline CDR1 and CDR2 sequences are LNHNV and YYDKDF (reference sequence). The CDR3 is CATSRGGTGGSHFNYGYTF. Written as DNA, the CDR3 is TGTGCCACCAGCAGGGGAGGGACAGGGGGATCCCATTTTAACTATGGCTACACCTTC.

This clone appeared a single time. This is likely a read error, given that the CDR3 carries no conserved phenylalanine or tryptophan at its end. No DNA is shown, since the ends of the CDR3 on it are uncertain; the CDR3 is the one TCRdb lists. CDR3 region: CSVGPGAGGV. This rearrangement joins TRBV29-1 to TRBJ1-4; TRBD1, the D gene given by the table, was not confirmed from the DNA. Germline V gene data show CDR1 as SQVTM and CDR2 as ANQGSEA. A total of 10 residues make up the CDR3, ends included.

V gene TRBV28 combines with J gene TRBJ1-2; D may be TRBD1 (6 bases). Per the germline V gene, CDR1 is MDHEN and CDR2 is SYDVKM. Trimming left V 4 bases short and J 4 bases short, with 25 bases between. This CDR3 is built from 18 residues. CDR3 DNA: TGTGCCAGCAGTTCAAAATGCCCCTCCCCAGGGGCCCTCTATGGCTACACCTTC. This encodes CASSSKCPSPGALYGYTF.

This sequence joins TRBV6-6 and TRBJ2-7; D is unclear. Trimming shortened V by 6 bases and J by 3 bases, and 21 bases separated the two germline ends. Germline CDR1 MNHNY, CDR2 SVGAGI (reference sequence). There are 16 residues in the CDR3. This CDR3 is CASRFPKQSRSYEQYF. The CDR3 coding sequence is TGTGCCAGCAGATTCCCGAAGCAGTCCCGGAGCTACGAGCAGTACTTC.

This chain connects TRBV11-2 to TRBJ2-7, with 8 bases that match TRBD1. The germline gives CDR1 SGHAT, CDR2 FQNNGV. CDR3 length: 16 amino acids. Trimming took 6 bases from V and 4 from J; bases not matched to a gene: 14. CDR3 DNA: TGTGCCAGCAGTTTTCTAACCCGGACAGGGACGTACGAGCAGTACTTC. Translation gives CASSFLTRTGTYEQYF.

The V and J genes are TRBV11-1 and TRBJ1-2; possibly TRBD1 for D (5 bases). This CDR3 comprises 12 residues. Germline V gene sequence: CDR1 SGHAT, CDR2 FQDESV (reference sequence). The V end was cut by 2 bases, the J end by 6 bases, with 7 bases between. The CDR3 sequence is CASSLPGNGYTF. CDR3 nucleotides: TGTGCCAGCAGCTTACCAGGGAATGGCTACACCTTC.

This chain joins TRBV6-6 and TRBJ1-5; no reliable D call. V was trimmed by 7 bases and J by 4 bases, leaving 14 bases between them. The germline V gene encodes CDR1 MNHNY and CDR2 SVGAGI (reference sequence). The CDR3 sequence is 14 residues long. The CDR3 region has the DNA TGTGCCAGCACCCTGAGTGAGGGTAATCAGCCCCAGCATTTT. Amino acid sequence: CASTLSEGNQPQHF.

The V gene is TRBV9, the J gene TRBJ2-2, with a weak D call TRBD1 (6 bases). The CDR3 runs to 16 residues. Germline lookup yields CDR1 SGDLS and CDR2 YYNGEE. V was trimmed by 2 bases and J by 1 base, leaving 12 bases between them. CDR3 amino acids: CASSVRLTGNTGELFF. CDR3 bases: TGTGCCAGCAGCGTCCGATTGACAGGGAACACCGGGGAGCTGTTTTTT.

This clone was observed once. The V and J genes are TRBV9 and TRBJ2-7; no clear D gene. Between the trimmed V and J ends, which lost 4 bases and 3 bases, there was a span of 14 bases. Germline V gives CDR1 SGDLS, CDR2 YYNGEE. This CDR3 has 14 residues. The CDR3 protein is CASSPERRSYEQYF. The DNA for the CDR3 is TGTGCCAGCAGCCCCGAACGGCGGAGCTACGAGCAGTACTTC. Using reference TRBV9 and TRBJ2-7 for the parts outside the CDR3, the full variable domain is DSGVTQTPKHLITATGQRVTLRCSPRSGDLSVYWYQQSLDQGLQFLIQYYNGEERAKGNILERFSAQQFPDLHSELNLSSLELGDSALYFCASSPERRSYEQYFGPGTRLTVT.

This clone was counted a few times. The rearrangement uses TRBV4-1 and TRBJ1-1; 7 nucleotides agree with TRBD1. The J segment lost 1 base and the V segment lost 4 bases, leaving 9 bases of the junction unmatched. The V gene's germline CDR1 is MGHRA and CDR2 YSYEKL. The CDR3 sequence is 16 residues long. The CDR3 sequence is CASSPTSRQGNTEAFF. The CDR3 DNA reads TGCGCCAGCAGCCCGACGAGCCGACAGGGGAACACTGAAGCTTTCTTT.

The V call is TRBV6-1, the J call TRBJ1-2; D not certain. Germline V CDR1 and CDR2: MNHNS, SASEGT. CDR3 length: 14 amino acids. V was shortened by 0 bases and J by 8 bases, with 13 bases between the two germline ends. The CDR3: CASSEAVGRGGYTF. The CDR3 DNA reads TGTGCCAGCAGTGAAGCGGTTGGCAGAGGAGGCTACACCTTC.

The V gene is TRBV5-1, the J gene TRBJ1-1; TRBD1 might be the D (5 bases). Per germline, CDR1 SGHRS and CDR2 YFSETQ. The CDR3 loop spans 11 amino acids. Between the trimmed V and J ends, which lost 0 bases and 11 bases, there was a span of 8 bases. The DNA of the CDR3 is TGCGCCAGCAGCTTGGGGGGCAAGGCTTTCTTT. Encoded protein: CASSLGGKAFF.

The CDR3 DNA follows: TGCGCCAGCAGCCCCCGGGACAGGGATCAGGACACTGAAGCTTTCTTT. Its protein is CASSPRDRDQDTEAFF. This rearrangement joins TRBV4-1 to TRBJ1-1, with 9 bases that match TRBD1. The CDR3 contains 16 residues. The ends lost 4 bases at V and 3 bases at J; junction bases unmatched: 9. The germline CDR1 and CDR2 sequences are MGHRA and YSYEKL.

V and J are TRBV18 and TRBJ1-1; TRBD1 might be the D (5 bases). Between the trimmed V and J ends, which lost 2 bases and 6 bases, there was a span of 13 bases. The V gene's germline CDR1 is KGHSH and CDR2 LQKENI. This CDR3 comprises 14 residues. The CDR3 spells CASSPSGGRSEAFF. CDR3 nucleotide sequence: TGTGCCAGCTCACCAAGCGGGGGAAGGTCTGAAGCTTTCTTT.

The chain couples TRBV11-2 to TRBJ1-5, with 9 bases that match TRBD1. The germline CDR1 and CDR2 sequences are SGHAT and FQNNGV. CDR3 length equals 14 residues. J was trimmed by 5 bases and V by 7 bases; bases with no gene match: 6. CDR3 sequence reads: CASIITGGHQPQHF. Written as DNA, the CDR3 is TGTGCCAGCATCATCACAGGGGGCCATCAGCCCCAGCATTTT.

V gene TRBV28 combines with J gene TRBJ2-1; D is perhaps TRBD1 (6 bases). The length of the CDR3 is 16 residues. With 5 bases removed from V and 4 bases from J, the gap between germline ends came to 18 bases. The V gene's germline CDR1 is MDHEN and CDR2 SYDVKM. In nucleotides, the CDR3 is TGTGCCAGCAGTCTCCCGGACAGAATGGTATACAATGAGCAGTTCTTC. The encoded protein is CASSLPDRMVYNEQFF.

The rearrangement uses TRBV5-3 and TRBJ1-5; TRBD1 aligns across 7 bases. TRBV5-3 is recorded as an ORF, its role being uncertain. V gave up 4 bases and J gave up 0 bases; unmatched junction bases: 13. CDR3 length: 18 residues. CDR3 sequence reads: CARSRGTARSHSNQPQHF. The CDR3 DNA reads TGTGCCAGAAGCCGAGGGACAGCACGAAGCCATAGCAATCAGCCCCAGCATTTT.

This chain joins TRBV7-8 and TRBJ1-2, with 8 bases identical to TRBD1. Germline CDR1 and CDR2: SGHVS and FQNEAQ. The ends lost 5 bases at V and 6 bases at J; junction bases unmatched: 2. This CDR3 spans 12 amino acids. This CDR3 is CASSQTGDGYTF. CDR3 in DNA: TGTGCCAGCAGCCAGACAGGGGATGGCTACACCTTC.

The V gene is TRBV30, the J gene TRBJ1-2; D not certain. Looked up from germline, CDR1 is GTSNPN and CDR2 is SVGIG (reference sequence). V was pared by 1 base and J by 8 bases, with 11 bases between. The CDR3 is 12 residues long. The CDR3 DNA is TGTGCCTGGAGTGGGGAGGGTCCGGGCTACACCTTC. As protein: CAWSGEGPGYTF.

The chain joins TRBV6-5 to TRBJ1-2, with D possibly matching TRBD1 (5 bases). The CDR3 spans 13 residues. Trimming removed 4 bases at V and 8 bases at J, with 14 bases between. The germline V gene encodes CDR1 MNHEY and CDR2 SVGAGI. The CDR3, as DNA: TGTGCCAGCAGTTCTCCGGGGGTTAACGGCTACACCTTC. As protein: CASSSPGVNGYTF.